This entry is about one T cell receptor beta chain. This entry comes from a study of blood T cell repertoires in COVID-19. This table comes from immunoSEQ multiplex PCR, and its TCRdb copy is limited to in-frame clones, with some not included. The table includes some 390,000 clones, around 87% detected once. This CDR3 spans 15 amino acids. V gave up 5 bases and J gave up 1 base; unmatched junction bases: 4. Per the germline V gene, CDR1 is LNHDA and CDR2 is SQIVND (reference sequence). Sequenced sample: peripheral blood. The chain links TRBV19 to TRBJ2-2, with 7 bases aligning to TRBD1. The sequence derives from a human donor in a cohort sampled during active COVID-19. As DNA, the CDR3 is TGTGCCAGTAGTCCCAGGACAGGGAACACCGGGGAGCTGTTTTTT. Protein: CASSPRTGNTGELFF. The whole variable domain, remainder taken from reference TRBV19 and TRBJ2-2, is DGGITQSPKYLFRKEGQNVTLSCEQNLNHDAMYWYRQDPGQGLRLIYYSQIVNDFQKGDIAEGYSVSREKKESFPLTVTSAQKNPTAFYLCASSPRTGNTGELFFGEGSRLTVL.